These T cell receptor beta chains were read from a single sample in a study of beta chain features in type 1 diabetes. Repertoires were generated with immunoSEQ multiplex PCR, while TCRdb's copy carries only in-frame clones and drops some. The sample lists 850,000 to 900,000 clones, around a sixth occurring once. Specimen: naive CD4+ T cells from blood. Receptors originate from a woman younger than 30 in good health. Each CDR3 is given with its conserved first and last residue. D genes are given only for firm matches. Only some rows state a clone size, as once, few, many or a class for expanded clones.

d_gene: .
j_gene: TRBJ2-6
v_gene: TRBV27
abundance: .
CDR3aa: CASSLLPGANVLTF
CDR3nt: TGTGCCAGCAGTTTATTACCTGGGGCCAACGTCCTGACTTTC

d_gene: TRBD2
j_gene: TRBJ2-1
v_gene: TRBV7-2
abundance: few
CDR3aa: CASSPRASAGEYNEQFF
CDR3nt: TGTGCCAGCAGCCCACGTGCTTCCGCGGGAGAGTACAATGAGCAGTTCTTC

d_gene: .
j_gene: TRBJ1-2
v_gene: TRBV5-1
abundance: .
CDR3aa: CASSPRTVTNYGYTF
CDR3nt: TGCGCCAGCAGCCCGCGGACCGTTACTAACTATGGCTACACCTTC

d_gene: .
j_gene: TRBJ2-2
v_gene: TRBV11-2
abundance: .
CDR3aa: CASSLTGLSRTGELFF
CDR3nt: TGTGCCAGCAGTCTTACAGGGTTGTCGAGGACCGGGGAGCTGTTTTTT

d_gene: TRBD2
j_gene: TRBJ2-5
v_gene: TRBV7-2
abundance: few
CDR3aa: CASSRAGEETQYF
CDR3nt: TGTGCCAGCTCCAGAGCGGGAGAGGAGACCCAGTACTTC

d_gene: .
j_gene: TRBJ1-5
v_gene: TRBV19
abundance: few
CDR3aa: CASTPTGPNQPQHF
CDR3nt: TGTGCCAGTACCCCGACAGGTCCAAATCAGCCCCAGCATTTT

d_gene: .
j_gene: TRBJ2-1
v_gene: TRBV11-1
abundance: few
CDR3aa: CASGRTDYNEQFF
CDR3nt: TGTGCCAGCGGAAGGACGGACTACAATGAGCAGTTCTTC

d_gene: TRBD2
j_gene: TRBJ2-1
v_gene: TRBV5-4
abundance: .
CDR3aa: CASSSGTSSFGEQFF
CDR3nt: TGTGCCAGCAGCTCAGGGACTAGCTCTTTTGGTGAGCAGTTCTTC

d_gene: TRBD1
j_gene: TRBJ2-7
v_gene: TRBV7-3
abundance: .
CDR3aa: CASSVTGGTYEQYF
CDR3nt: TGTGCCAGCAGCGTGACAGGGGGGACCTACGAGCAGTACTTC

d_gene: .
j_gene: TRBJ2-3
v_gene: TRBV11-3
abundance: few
CDR3aa: CASSLTSSDTQYF
CDR3nt: TGTGCCAGCAGCTTAACTAGCTCAGATACGCAGTATTTT

d_gene: .
j_gene: TRBJ2-1
v_gene: TRBV5-4
abundance: .
CDR3aa: CASSARLETYNEQFF
CDR3nt: TGTGCCAGCAGCGCCAGACTTGAAACCTACAATGAGCAGTTCTTC

d_gene: .
j_gene: TRBJ1-2
v_gene: TRBV9
abundance: .
CDR3aa: CASSVDEGGYTF
CDR3nt: TGTGCCAGCAGCGTCGACGAGGGAGGCTACACCTTC

d_gene: .
j_gene: TRBJ1-5
v_gene: TRBV7-2
abundance: few
CDR3aa: CASSLDPGPLPQHF
CDR3nt: TGTGCCAGCAGCTTAGATCCGGGACCTTTGCCCCAGCATTTT

d_gene: TRBD2
j_gene: TRBJ2-5
v_gene: TRBV7-9
abundance: .
CDR3aa: CASSTISGRQETQYF
CDR3nt: TGTGCCAGCAGCACAATAAGCGGGAGGCAAGAGACCCAGTACTTC

d_gene: .
j_gene: TRBJ1-1
v_gene: TRBV9
abundance: .
CDR3aa: CASSSGMNTEAFF
CDR3nt: TGTGCCAGCAGCTCGGGTATGAACACTGAAGCTTTCTTT

d_gene: .
j_gene: TRBJ1-4
v_gene: TRBV7-2
abundance: .
CDR3aa: CASSRGPLGEKLFF
CDR3nt: TGTGCCAGCAGCCGGGGACCGCTTGGCGAAAAACTGTTTTTT

d_gene: .
j_gene: TRBJ1-5
v_gene: TRBV19
abundance: .
CDR3aa: CASSPLWGSNQPQHF
CDR3nt: TGTGCCAGTAGCCCCCTCTGGGGGAGCAATCAGCCCCAGCATTTT

d_gene: TRBD1
j_gene: TRBJ1-4
v_gene: TRBV15
abundance: few
CDR3aa: CATSRAVDRGREKLFF
CDR3nt: TGTGCCACCAGCAGAGCAGTTGACAGGGGACGGGAAAAACTGTTTTTT

d_gene: TRBD2
j_gene: TRBJ2-1
v_gene: TRBV28
abundance: .
CDR3aa: CASSFWRGSSYNEQFF
CDR3nt: TGTGCCAGCAGTTTTTGGCGGGGGAGCTCCTACAATGAGCAGTTCTTC

d_gene: .
j_gene: TRBJ2-7
v_gene: TRBV7-3
abundance: few
CDR3aa: CASSGPDWKQYF
CDR3nt: TGTGCCAGCAGTGGGCCTGACTGGAAGCAGTACTTC

d_gene: TRBD2
j_gene: TRBJ2-3
v_gene: TRBV4-3
abundance: few
CDR3aa: CASSRGASGISGPDTQYF
CDR3nt: TGCGCCAGCAGCCGAGGGGCTAGCGGGATTTCGGGACCAGATACGCAGTATTTT

d_gene: TRBD2
j_gene: TRBJ2-2
v_gene: TRBV19
abundance: .
CDR3aa: CASSPSGLAGVRGTGELFF
CDR3nt: TGTGCCAGTAGTCCCTCGGGACTAGCGGGAGTTCGTGGCACCGGGGAGCTGTTTTTT

d_gene: .
j_gene: TRBJ1-2
v_gene: TRBV28
abundance: .
CDR3aa: CASRGQPLAYGYTF
CDR3nt: TGTGCCAGCAGAGGACAGCCCTTGGCCTATGGCTACACCTTC

d_gene: .
j_gene: TRBJ2-1
v_gene: TRBV13
abundance: .
CDR3aa: CASSLGQYPEVLHEQFF
CDR3nt: TGTGCCAGCAGCTTAGGCCAATACCCTGAGGTCCTGCATGAGCAGTTCTTC

d_gene: TRBD2
j_gene: TRBJ2-3
v_gene: TRBV2
abundance: few
CDR3aa: CASSKGLAGFTDTQYF
CDR3nt: TGTGCCAGCAGCAAAGGGCTAGCGGGGTTCACAGATACGCAGTATTTT

d_gene: .
j_gene: TRBJ2-1
v_gene: TRBV6-4
abundance: few
CDR3aa: CASSDIDEQFF
CDR3nt: TGTGCCAGCAGTGACATTGATGAGCAGTTCTTC

d_gene: TRBD2
j_gene: TRBJ2-7
v_gene: TRBV6-6
abundance: .
CDR3aa: CASSHRTRNDEQYF
CDR3nt: TGCGCCAGCAGCCACAGGACTAGAAATGACGAGCAGTACTTC

d_gene: .
j_gene: TRBJ2-1
v_gene: TRBV21-1
abundance: few
CDR3aa: CASSKPGGGDEQFF
CDR3nt: TGTGCCAGCAGCAAGCCGGGCGGGGGGGATGAGCAGTTCTTC

d_gene: TRBD2
j_gene: TRBJ2-7
v_gene: TRBV4-3
abundance: .
CDR3aa: CASSQSEREGRYEQYF
CDR3nt: TGCGCCAGCAGCCAATCGGAGCGGGAGGGCCGGTACGAGCAGTACTTC

d_gene: TRBD2
j_gene: TRBJ2-3
v_gene: TRBV6-1
abundance: .
CDR3aa: CASSSGGGTDTQYF
CDR3nt: TGTGCCAGCAGCTCGGGCGGGGGAACAGATACGCAGTATTTT

d_gene: .
j_gene: TRBJ2-6
v_gene: TRBV6-5
abundance: few
CDR3aa: CASSDGGFNVLTF
CDR3nt: TGTGCCAGCAGTGATGGGGGGTTCAACGTCCTGACTTTC

d_gene: .
j_gene: TRBJ2-7
v_gene: TRBV15
abundance: .
CDR3aa: CATSPGAYEQYF
CDR3nt: TGTGCCACCAGCCCGGGGGCCTACGAGCAGTACTTC

d_gene: .
j_gene: TRBJ2-7
v_gene: TRBV27
abundance: .
CDR3aa: CASSSPGSEQYF
CDR3nt: TGTGCCAGCAGTTCCCCAGGGAGCGAGCAGTACTTC

d_gene: .
j_gene: TRBJ1-2
v_gene: TRBV29-1
abundance: few
CDR3aa: CSAETKRGAPNTNYGYTF
CDR3nt: TGCAGCGCCGAAACTAAACGGGGAGCCCCCAATACTAACTATGGCTACACCTTC

d_gene: .
j_gene: TRBJ2-1
v_gene: TRBV7-2
abundance: .
CDR3aa: CASSLVREQFF
CDR3nt: TGTGCCAGCAGCTTAGTACGGGAGCAGTTCTTC

d_gene: TRBD1
j_gene: TRBJ2-3
v_gene: TRBV2
abundance: few
CDR3aa: CASSVDRAADTQYF
CDR3nt: TGTGCCAGCAGTGTTGACAGGGCGGCAGATACGCAGTATTTT

d_gene: .
j_gene: TRBJ2-2
v_gene: TRBV6-5
abundance: .
CDR3aa: CASSSLDRPGELFF
CDR3nt: TGTGCCAGCAGTTCTCTGGACAGACCCGGGGAGCTGTTTTTT

d_gene: TRBD2
j_gene: TRBJ2-1
v_gene: TRBV5-6
abundance: .
CDR3aa: CASSAITSGRGYEQFF
CDR3nt: TGTGCCAGCAGCGCGATTACTAGCGGGAGGGGATATGAGCAGTTCTTC

d_gene: .
j_gene: TRBJ2-4
v_gene: TRBV15
abundance: few
CDR3aa: CATSRDSAGQAKNIQYF
CDR3nt: TGTGCCACCAGCAGAGATTCCGCCGGCCAAGCCAAAAACATTCAGTACTTC